This T cell receptor (beta chain) was sequenced for a study of blood T cell repertoires in COVID-19. Study-level background: The samples span acute and convalescent COVID-19 from the United States, Italy and Spain. Sample material is recorded as cDNA or gDNA derived from T cells, B-cell-depleted T cells, or PBMCs.

Everyone who took part was roughly 18 to 95 years old, and they came from about 25 US areas. The CDR3 spans 13 residues. The germline V gene has CDR1 SQVTM and CDR2 ANQGSEA. As processed by the authors: Nucleated cell counts were estimated from reference gene primer amplification. The protocol was immunoSEQ multiplex PCR, while the TCRdb copy is restricted to in-frame clones and leaves out a portion. V and J calls and clone size are copied from that table; D and trimming were computed from the DNA. The sample lists 140,000 or so clones, more than 75% occurring once. Concerning this clone itself: A read error may produce the germline difference seen at one junction end.

The sequence was obtained from a man aged 55 to 70 who had recovered from COVID-19. Material: PBMCs or T cells enriched from blood (not recorded which). The chain has TRBV29-1 and TRBJ2-3; D gene unclear. The CDR3 DNA sequence: TGCAGCGCTGAACCCCAGTCCCAAGATACGCAGTATTTT. Its translation: CSAEPQSQDTQYF.